The 21 T cell receptor beta chains presented below share a single source sample, sequenced in a study of identical twins. TCRdb re-derived calls from the 5' RACE reads in MiXCR, one entry per CDR3 protein. This table has about 690,000 distinct CDR3 sequences, approximately 6% appearing once. The sequenced sample consisted of naive T cells sorted from blood. These receptors all come from a man between 18 and 35 years old in good health.

This clonotype showed up just a few times. J is TRBJ2-7 and V is TRBV28; D not resolved. Germline CDR1 reads MDHEN; CDR2 reads SYDVKM. The CDR3 is 19 residues long. Trimming removed 3 bases at V and 0 bases at J, with 24 bases between. In DNA, the CDR3 is TGTGCCAGCAGTTTCCTCCCCTCGTCTATTCAGAGGAGCTCCTACGAGCAGTACTTC. Amino acids: CASSFLPSSIQRSSYEQYF.

The chain joins TRBV20-1 to TRBJ2-5; either TRBD1 or TRBD2 may supply D (5 bases each). V was shortened by 3 bases and J by 5 bases, with 19 bases between the two germline ends. The CDR3 is made up of 15 amino acids. From germline, CDR1 is DFQATT and CDR2 SNEGSKA (reference sequence). The CDR3 loop reads CSASMFRGETETQYF. The CDR3 coding sequence is TGCAGTGCTAGTATGTTTAGGGGAGAGACGGAGACCCAGTACTTC.

The V gene is TRBV12-3 or TRBV12-4, the J gene TRBJ2-7, with a possible D match to TRBD2 (5 bases). Trimming removed 6 bases from V and 5 bases from J, with 14 bases in between. This CDR3 has 13 amino acids. CDR3 sequence (DNA): TGTGCCAGCAGCCCTGGACTGTTGAACGAGCAGTACTTC. The encoded protein is CASSPGLLNEQYF.

V gene TRBV29-1 combines with J gene TRBJ2-3; 9 bases are shared with TRBD2. V shed 4 bases, J shed 2 bases, and the junction held 4 bases outside the gene matches. There are 14 residues in the CDR3. CDR1 and CDR2 (germline): SQVTM, ANQGSEA. CDR3 coding DNA: TGCAGCGTTGCGGCGGGAGGGACCACAGATACGCAGTATTTT. This gives the protein CSVAAGGTTDTQYF.

This clonotype was recorded at least ten times. The chain employs TRBV3-1 and TRBJ2-5, with D unclear. V gave up 2 bases and J gave up 1 base, with 14 bases separating them. Germline loops: CDR1 LGHDT, CDR2 YNNKEL (reference sequence). This CDR3 has 16 residues. CDR3 sequence reads: CASSQLDGSVQETQYF. In nucleotides, the CDR3 is TGTGCCAGCAGCCAATTGGACGGTTCAGTCCAAGAGACCCAGTACTTC.

Ten or more counts support this clonotype. The chain joins TRBV20-1 to TRBJ2-1; the D gene is possibly TRBD1 (5 bases). The V gene lost 6 bases and the J gene lost 2 bases, with 14 bases spanning the gap. The CDR3 totals 14 residues. CDR1 is DFQATT, CDR2 SNEGSKA, per germline (reference sequence). In nucleotides, the CDR3 is TGCAGTGCCCAGCCCACGGACACCTACAATGAGCAGTTCTTC. Its protein is CSAQPTDTYNEQFF.

This clonotype was observed a handful of times. J is TRBJ2-6 and V is TRBV5-6; no firm D call. The CDR3 is made up of 17 amino acids. Germline CDR1 SGHDT, CDR2 YYEEEE. The V end was cut by 1 base, the J end by 2 bases, with 13 bases between. In DNA form, the CDR3 reads TGTGCCAGCAGCTTGAGGACCGGCCTGGCTGGGGCCAACGTCCTGACTTTC. Protein product: CASSLRTGLAGANVLTF.

In its sample, this clonotype was seen many times. The chain employs TRBV5-5 and TRBJ2-7; 8 nucleotides align to TRBD1. The CDR3 runs to 15 residues. Per germline, CDR1 SGHKS and CDR2 YYEKEE (reference sequence). V was pared by 4 bases and J by 1 base, with 7 bases of the junction left unmatched. The CDR3 here is CASSTTGGTSYEQYV. CDR3 nucleotides: TGTGCCAGCAGCACAACAGGGGGGACGTCCTACGAGCAGTACGTC.

The V gene is TRBV10-3, the J gene TRBJ1-1, with D possibly matching TRBD1 (6 bases). Germline values: CDR1 ENHRY, CDR2 SYGVKD. V shed 0 bases and J shed 3 bases, with 8 bases lying between them. The CDR3 is 14 amino acids. CDR3 region: CAISESWTDTEAFF. CDR3 in DNA: TGTGCCATCAGTGAGTCGTGGACAGACACTGAAGCTTTCTTT.

This chain uses TRBV11-3 with TRBJ2-1; a weak D match, TRBD2 (7 bases). CDR1 and CDR2 (germline): SGHNT, YENEEA. The germline V and J ends were trimmed by 1 base and 7 bases, with 17 bases remaining between them. The CDR3 runs 16 residues. CDR3 amino acids: CASSLALGGRPNEQFF. Here the CDR3 DNA reads TGTGCCAGCAGCTTAGCCCTCGGGGGGCGCCCAAATGAGCAGTTCTTC.

Only a few counts were recorded for this clonotype. The chain joins TRBV20-1 to TRBJ2-3; TRBD1 matches 7 bases. This CDR3 is 13 amino acids long. Germline V gene lookup returns CDR1 DFQATT and CDR2 SNEGSKA (reference sequence). The V and J ends lost 5 bases and 5 bases, in that order; junction bases with no gene match: 7. The CDR3 loop reads CSAHLSGGDTQYF. CDR3 coding DNA: TGCAGTGCTCACCTTTCAGGGGGAGATACGCAGTATTTT.

This clonotype was observed at least ten times. The CDR3, as DNA: TGTGCCAGCTTAGCAGGTGCGGGAAGCACAGATACGCAGTATTTT. Protein product: CASLAGAGSTDTQYF. This rearrangement joins TRBV12-3 or TRBV12-4 to TRBJ2-3; weak D call: TRBD2 (6 bases). Trimming removed 8 bases from V and 0 bases from J, with 15 bases in between. There are 15 residues in the CDR3.

This clonotype was detected only a few times. The rearrangement links TRBV3-1 to TRBJ2-6; 9 positions agree with TRBD1. This CDR3 region has 19 residues. Germline CDR1 is LGHDT and CDR2 is YNNKEL (reference sequence). V lost 3 bases and J lost 1; bases outside the gene matches: 10. CDR3 in amino acids: CASSQVLGTGLSGANVLTF. In DNA form, the CDR3 reads TGTGCCAGCAGCCAGGTTCTCGGGACAGGGTTATCTGGGGCCAACGTCCTGACTTTC.

This clonotype was seen many times. The J gene is TRBJ2-7, the V gene TRBV29-1; D is perhaps TRBD1 (6 bases). Deletions cut 7 bases from V and 0 bases from J, with 13 bases between. CDR3 length: 13 amino acids. CDR1 SQVTM and CDR2 ANQGSEA come from the germline V gene. CDR3 nucleotides: TGCAGCGGGCTTCAGGGGAGCTCCTACGAGCAGTACTTC. Amino acid sequence: CSGLQGSSYEQYF.

This rearrangement joins TRBV7-2 to TRBJ2-1, with 9 bases fitting TRBD1. The CDR3 totals 14 residues. Trimming removed 6 bases from V and 4 bases from J; junction bases left unmatched: 4. Germline CDR1 SGHTA, CDR2 FQGNSA. DNA for the CDR3: TGTGCCAGCAGAGAGACAGGGGGTTACAATGAGCAGTTCTTC. The encoded protein is CASRETGGYNEQFF.

This clonotype was seen at least ten times. The V gene is TRBV7-9, the J gene TRBJ1-1, with D hard to call. The germline CDR1 and CDR2 sequences are SEHNR and FQNEAQ (reference sequence). Deletions cut 3 bases from V and 1 base from J, with 9 bases between. There are 14 residues in the CDR3. CDR3 amino acids: CASSFTAANTEAFF. The CDR3 coding sequence is TGTGCCAGCAGCTTTACTGCCGCGAACACTGAAGCTTTCTTT.

This clonotype occurred many times. The chain carries TRBV4-2 and TRBJ2-1; the D gene is possibly TRBD2 (6 bases). V lost 4 bases to trimming and J lost 12 bases, with 16 bases between them. This CDR3 is built from 13 residues. Germline CDR1 and CDR2: LGHNA and YNFKEQ. Written as DNA, the CDR3 is TGTGCCAGCAGCCGAGAGTCCCGGGAGAGGCAGTTCTTC. It translates to CASSRESRERQFF.

In this sample, this clonotype turned up many times. The rearrangement joins TRBV9 to TRBJ2-1; 7 bases are a match to TRBD2. Germline V gene sequence: CDR1 SGDLS, CDR2 YYNGEE. After removal of 4 bases from V and 8 bases from J, the junction contained 9 bases not matched to a gene. This CDR3 contains 14 residues. CDR3 sequence (DNA): TGTGCCAGCAGCCCCCTAACTAGCGCGGATGAGCAGTTCTTC. It yields the protein CASSPLTSADEQFF.

In its sample, this clonotype was seen many times. The gene calls are TRBV6-5 and TRBJ2-3, with D possibly TRBD1 on 6 matching bases. The CDR3 length is 14 residues. The V end lost 2 bases, the J end lost 1 base, and 7 bases lay between the germline ends. Germline assignment: CDR1 MNHEY and CDR2 SVGAGI. CDR3: CASSYKGGTDTQYF. The CDR3 DNA follows: TGTGCCAGCAGTTACAAGGGGGGCACAGATACGCAGTATTTT.

In DNA, the CDR3 is TGTGCCACCAGCAGAGATCAGGAGCGGGACGAGCAGCACGTC. This encodes CATSRDQERDEQHV. The rearrangement joins TRBV15 to TRBJ2-7, with TRBD2 matching 7 bases. Germline V lookup: CDR1 LNHNV, CDR2 YYDKDF (reference sequence). CDR3 length: 14 amino acids.

The gene calls are TRBV7-9 and TRBJ2-7; either TRBD1 or TRBD2 may fit D (5 bases each). The germline gives CDR1 SEHNR, CDR2 FQNEAQ (reference sequence). The CDR3 covers 12 residues. The ends were cut back, 6 bases at V and 4 bases at J, with 10 bases in the middle. As DNA, the CDR3 is TGTGCCAGCAGGTATTGGGGGTACGAGCAGTACTTC. Its translation is CASRYWGYEQYF. Full variable domain (rest looked up from reference TRBV7-9 and TRBJ2-7): DTGVSQNPRHKITKRGQNVTFRCDPISEHNRLYWYRQTLGQGPEFLTYFQNEAQLEKSRLLSDRFSAERPKGSFSTLEIQRTEQGDSAMYLCASRYWGYEQYFGPGTRLTVT.